This T cell receptor beta chain stems from a study of blood T cell repertoires in COVID-19. As originally analysed: Amplification of reference gene primers was used by the study to estimate nucleated cell counts. The method was immunoSEQ multiplex PCR; TCRdb's version includes in-frame clones alone and lacks a portion of them. That table gives V, J and clone size, and the DNA gave D and trimming. The sample has some 290,000 clones; roughly 90% are singletons. This CDR3 is built from 14 residues. From germline, CDR1 is SNHLY and CDR2 FYNNEI. The trim removed 6 bases at V and 2 bases at J, leaving 4 bases unmatched.

The rearrangement joins TRBV2 to TRBJ1-2; 9 nucleotides agree with TRBD1. Input material: peripheral blood. The sequence came from a woman in her thirties with COVID-19, enrolled during active disease. The DNA for the CDR3 is TGTGCCAGCAGCGGGACAGGGTTGAACTATGGCTACACCTTC. Translating gives CASSGTGLNYGYTF.